This TCR beta chain was sequenced during a study of OX40 agonist ivuxolimab in advanced cancers. Background on the study: An anti-OX40 (CD134) antibody with agonistic activity, ivuxolimab, was administered to patients. Broader study findings: The specificity for antigen of the expanded peripheral T cells was not determined.

Repertoires were generated with immunoSEQ multiplex PCR, while TCRdb's copy carries only in-frame clones and drops some. The sample has fewer than 100,000 clones, roughly 87% seen once. This clone turned up a few times. No antigen is known for it. The TCR was taken from an adult with an advanced solid tumor such as melanoma, head and neck, liver or kidney cancer. The specimen was CD4+ or CD8+ T cells sorted from blood, collected in a trial of the OX40 agonist ivuxolimab.

As DNA, the CDR3 is TGTGCCAGCCTTGACAGGGGTAACGCTGAAGCTTTCTTT. It codes for CASLDRGNAEAFF. This rearrangement joins TRBV6-1 to TRBJ1-1, with 8 bases that match TRBD1. V lost 8 bases to trimming and J lost 6 bases; unmatched junction nucleotides: 8. Per the germline V gene, CDR1 is MNHNS and CDR2 is SASEGT. CDR3 size: 13 residues.